One and the same sample provided the 16 T cell receptor beta chains below, sequenced in a study of blood T cell repertoires in COVID-19. The table came from immunoSEQ multiplex PCR; TCRdb's copy has only in-frame clones and leaves some out. The data hold about 170,000 clones, with around four fifths observed a single time. Specimen: peripheral blood. All receptors derive from a woman between 65 and 79 years old with COVID-19, enrolled during active disease.

V and J are TRBV19 and TRBJ2-7, with D unresolved. CDR1 and CDR2 from the germline V gene are LNHDA and SQIVND (reference sequence). Between the trimmed V and J ends, which lost 4 bases and 2 bases, there was a span of 15 bases. The CDR3 sequence is 15 residues long. CDR3 in amino acids: CASSSPRTDTYEQYV. The CDR3 bases are TGTGCCAGTAGTAGCCCCCGAACTGATACCTACGAGCAGTACGTC.

The V and J genes are TRBV11-2 and TRBJ2-7; the match to TRBD2 covers 9 bases. CDR3 length equals 14 residues. Germline V gene sequence: CDR1 SGHAT, CDR2 FQNNGV. J lost 6 bases, V lost 3 bases, and 6 bases had no gene match. CDR3 sequence (DNA): TGTGCCAGCAGCTTGAGGAGCGGGAGGCTCGAGCAGTACTTC. Protein: CASSLRSGRLEQYF.

The chain carries TRBV21-1 and TRBJ1-1; the table's D call, TRBD1, has no DNA check behind it. TRBV21-1 is an annotated pseudogene. The CDR3 sequence is 13 residues long. DNA of the CDR3: TGTGCCAGCAGCCGGACAATTCTCTCTGAAGCTTTCTTT. It yields the protein CASSRTILSEAFF.

The chain couples TRBV11-3 to TRBJ1-4; 8 bases align to TRBD1. Germline V gene lookup returns CDR1 SGHNT and CDR2 YENEEA. The CDR3 loop spans 13 amino acids. Trimming took 5 bases from V and 7 from J; bases not matched to a gene: 3. This CDR3 reads CASSRGTGEKLFF. The CDR3 DNA reads as TGTGCCAGCAGCCGCGGGACAGGTGAAAAACTGTTTTTT.

The J gene is TRBJ2-3, the V gene TRBV5-4; 8 bases line up with TRBD2. Germline V gene lookup returns CDR1 SGHNT and CDR2 YYREEE (reference sequence). The trim removed 0 bases at V and 0 bases at J, leaving 3 bases unmatched. There are 16 residues in the CDR3. CDR3 DNA: TGTGCCAGCAGCTTGGACGGGACTAGAAGCACAGATACGCAGTATTTT. As protein: CASSLDGTRSTDTQYF.

The chain links TRBV6-4 to TRBJ1-2; 8 bases line up with TRBD1. The germline V gene has CDR1 MRHNA and CDR2 SNTAGT. Losses at the gene ends were 9 bases for V and 0 bases for J; bases not matched to a gene: 12. The CDR3 runs to 16 residues. CDR3 nucleotides: TGTGCCAGGGCGACCGGGACAGGCCCCTCTAACTATGGCTACACCTTC. Amino acids: CARATGTGPSNYGYTF.

The chain uses TRBV27 and TRBJ1-1; 7 nucleotides match TRBD1. This CDR3 spans 13 amino acids. CDR1 and CDR2 from the germline V gene are MNHEY and SMNVEV (reference sequence). The J segment lost 5 bases and the V segment lost 4 bases, leaving 4 bases of the junction unmatched. CDR3 sequence (DNA): TGTGCCAGCAGTTCAGGGGGTAGGACTGAAGCTTTCTTT. Translated, it gives CASSSGGRTEAFF.

The chain couples TRBV6-2 or TRBV6-3 to TRBJ2-2; possibly TRBD2 for D (6 bases). This CDR3 comprises 15 residues. With 6 bases removed from V and 4 bases from J, the gap between germline ends came to 15 bases. Germline V CDR1 and CDR2: MNHEY, SVGEGT. CDR3 region: CASSRDFLGTGELFF. The CDR3 DNA follows: TGTGCCAGCAGCAGGGACTTCCTGGGCACCGGGGAGCTGTTTTTT.

This chain joins TRBV6-5 and TRBJ2-5; TRBD2 aligns across 14 bases. Germline values: CDR1 MNHEY, CDR2 SVGAGI. CDR3 size: 15 residues. Unmatched junction bases numbered 5, after V lost 6 bases and J lost 5 bases. CDR3 protein: CASRGGLAGAETQYF. DNA for the CDR3: TGTGCCAGCAGGGGGGGACTAGCGGGAGCTGAGACCCAGTACTTC.

The chain's CDR3 is CAWSKTGGNQPQHF. The CDR3, as DNA: TGTGCCTGGAGTAAAACAGGGGGCAATCAGCCCCAGCATTTT. The V and J genes are TRBV30 and TRBJ1-5; 7 nucleotides agree with TRBD1. Germline CDR1 reads GTSNPN; CDR2 reads SVGIG (reference sequence). V gave up 2 bases and J gave up 2 bases; unmatched junction bases: 3. There are 14 residues in the CDR3.

The chain carries TRBV7-8 and TRBJ1-4; D remains ambiguous. Germline values: CDR1 SGHVS, CDR2 FQNEAQ. With 5 bases removed from V and 0 bases from J, the gap between germline ends came to 10 bases. The CDR3 runs to 15 residues. The CDR3 DNA is TGTGCCAGCAGCCCGAACAGAGCAACTAATGAAAAACTGTTTTTT. Its translation: CASSPNRATNEKLFF. The whole variable domain, remainder taken from reference TRBV7-8 and TRBJ1-4, is GAGVSQSPRYKVAKRGQDVALRCDPISGHVSLFWYQQALGQGPEFLTYFQNEAQLDKSGLPSDRFFAERPEGSVSTLKIQRTQQEDSAVYLCASSPNRATNEKLFFGSGTQLSVL.

This clone has more than one count but fewer than ten. This chain uses TRBV28 with TRBJ1-6; maybe TRBD1 (5 bases). The germline V and J ends were trimmed by 6 bases and 7 bases, with 13 bases remaining between them. The CDR3 runs to 14 residues. Germline V gene data show CDR1 as MDHEN and CDR2 as SYDVKM. In DNA, the CDR3 is TGTGCCAGCAGCTTCAGGGTGATGAATTCACCCCTCCACTTT. It codes for CASSFRVMNSPLHF.

The chain has TRBV16 and TRBJ1-4; D possibly corresponds to TRBD1 (5 bases). V lost 4 bases, J lost 4 bases, and 10 bases lay in between. The CDR3 consists of 14 residues. Germline CDR1 and CDR2: KGHSY and FQNENV. The CDR3 region is CASSPAGFNEKLFF. DNA for the CDR3: TGTGCCAGCAGCCCGGCAGGGTTTAATGAAAAACTGTTTTTT.

V is TRBV5-4 and J is TRBJ1-2; weak D call: TRBD1 (5 bases). CDR1 and CDR2 from the germline V gene are SGHNT and YYREEE (reference sequence). The CDR3 runs to 14 residues. The V end lost 5 bases, the J end lost 6 bases, and 17 bases lay between the germline ends. The CDR3 coding sequence is TGTGCCAGCAGAGACAGCACCTCAACTAATGGCTACACCTTC. This translates into CASRDSTSTNGYTF. Together with reference TRBV5-4 and TRBJ1-2, the CDR3 gives the full variable domain: ETGVTQSPTHLIKTRGQQVTLRCSSQSGHNTVSWYQQALGQGPQFIFQYYREEENGRGNFPPRFSGLQFPNYSSELNVNALELDDSALYLCASRDSTSTNGYTFGSGTRLTVV.

The chain combines TRBV6-6 with TRBJ1-1, with D possibly TRBD1 on 6 matching bases. This CDR3 is 11 amino acids long. V was clipped by 6 bases and J by 9 bases, with 11 bases between them. Germline V gene lookup returns CDR1 MNHNY and CDR2 SVGAGI (reference sequence). CDR3 sequence: CASSGRGKAFF. The CDR3 DNA sequence: TGTGCCAGCAGCGGCAGGGGTAAAGCTTTCTTT.

This clone was observed a handful of times. V gene TRBV28 combines with J gene TRBJ1-2; 8 positions agree with TRBD1. V was pared by 5 bases and J by 3 bases, with 5 bases of the junction left unmatched. The CDR3 sequence is 14 residues long. Germline V lookup: CDR1 MDHEN, CDR2 SYDVKM. This CDR3 is CASSADRADYGYTF. The CDR3 DNA reads as TGTGCCAGCAGTGCGGACAGGGCCGACTATGGCTACACCTTC.